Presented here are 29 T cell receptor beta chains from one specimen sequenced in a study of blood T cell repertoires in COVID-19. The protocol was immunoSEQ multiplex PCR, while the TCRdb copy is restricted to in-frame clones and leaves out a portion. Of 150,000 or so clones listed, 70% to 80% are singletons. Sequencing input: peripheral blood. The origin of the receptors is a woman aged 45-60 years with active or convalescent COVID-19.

In nucleotides, the CDR3 is TGTGCCAGCAGTTTAGGGGTCAGGGTAACCTACGAGCAGTACTTC. It yields the protein CASSLGVRVTYEQYF. V and J are TRBV28 and TRBJ2-7; maybe TRBD1 (5 bases). The CDR3 is 15 residues long. The germline V gene has CDR1 MDHEN and CDR2 SYDVKM. V lost 2 bases and J lost 2, with 13 bases in between.

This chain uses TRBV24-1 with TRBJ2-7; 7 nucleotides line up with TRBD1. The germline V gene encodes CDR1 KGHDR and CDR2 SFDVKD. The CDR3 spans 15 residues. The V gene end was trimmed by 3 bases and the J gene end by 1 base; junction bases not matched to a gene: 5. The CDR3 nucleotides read TGTGCCACCAGTGATCCCCGACAGGGATCCTACGAGCAGTACTTC. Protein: CATSDPRQGSYEQYF.

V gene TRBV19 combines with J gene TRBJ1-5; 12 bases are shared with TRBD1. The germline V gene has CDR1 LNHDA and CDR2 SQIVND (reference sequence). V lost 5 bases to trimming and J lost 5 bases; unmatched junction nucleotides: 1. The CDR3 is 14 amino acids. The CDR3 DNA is TGTGCCAGTAGTCGGGACAGGGGGCATCAGCCCCAGCATTTT. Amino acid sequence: CASSRDRGHQPQHF.

Written as DNA, the CDR3 is TGTGCCAGCAGCCCCCGTGGCGGGGAATCGGACGAGCAGTACTTC. Protein: CASSPRGGESDEQYF. The rearrangement links TRBV7-9 to TRBJ2-7; a weak D match, TRBD2 (6 bases). Germline V gene sequence: CDR1 SEHNR, CDR2 FQNEAQ (reference sequence). V dropped 5 bases and J dropped 5 bases, with 19 bases sitting between them. CDR3 length: 15 amino acids.

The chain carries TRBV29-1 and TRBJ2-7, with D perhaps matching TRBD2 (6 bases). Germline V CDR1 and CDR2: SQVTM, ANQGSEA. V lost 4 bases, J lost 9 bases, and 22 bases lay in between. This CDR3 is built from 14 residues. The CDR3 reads CSVGQTSGGRGQYF. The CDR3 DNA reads TGCAGCGTTGGGCAGACCAGTGGAGGGAGAGGGCAGTACTTC.

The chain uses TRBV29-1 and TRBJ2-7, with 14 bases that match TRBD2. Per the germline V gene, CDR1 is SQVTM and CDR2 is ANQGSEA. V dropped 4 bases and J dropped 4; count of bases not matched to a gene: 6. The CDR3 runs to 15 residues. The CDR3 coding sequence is TGCAGCGTTGCGGGACTAGCGGGAGTACGGTACGAGCAGTACTTC. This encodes CSVAGLAGVRYEQYF.

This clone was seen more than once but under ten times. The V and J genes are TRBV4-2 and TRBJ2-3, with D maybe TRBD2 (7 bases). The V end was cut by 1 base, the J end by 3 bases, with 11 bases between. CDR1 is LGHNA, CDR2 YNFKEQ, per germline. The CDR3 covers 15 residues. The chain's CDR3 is CASSQGEGGTDTQYF. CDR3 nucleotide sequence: TGTGCCAGCAGCCAAGGGGAGGGGGGGACAGATACGCAGTATTTT.

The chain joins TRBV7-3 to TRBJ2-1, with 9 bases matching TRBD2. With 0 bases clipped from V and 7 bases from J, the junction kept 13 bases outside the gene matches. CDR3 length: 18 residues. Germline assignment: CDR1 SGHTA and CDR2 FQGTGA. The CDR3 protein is CASSLTAGGKAGRNEQFF. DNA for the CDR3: TGTGCCAGCAGCTTAACGGCGGGAGGGAAAGCCGGGAGAAATGAGCAGTTCTTC.

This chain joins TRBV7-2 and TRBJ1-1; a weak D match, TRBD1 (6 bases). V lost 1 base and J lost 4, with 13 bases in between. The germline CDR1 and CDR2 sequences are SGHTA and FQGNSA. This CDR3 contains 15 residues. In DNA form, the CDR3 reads TGTGCCAGCAGCTTAGGGCAGGGGCTGGGCACTGAAGCTTTCTTT. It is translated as CASSLGQGLGTEAFF.

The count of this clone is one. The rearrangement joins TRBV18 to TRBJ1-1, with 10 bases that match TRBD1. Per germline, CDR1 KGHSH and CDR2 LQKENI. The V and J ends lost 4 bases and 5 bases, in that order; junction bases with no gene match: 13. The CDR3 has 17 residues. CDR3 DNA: TGTGCCAGCTCACTCCGACAGGGGGCTCACCGGGGTACTGAAGCTTTCTTT. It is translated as CASSLRQGAHRGTEAFF.

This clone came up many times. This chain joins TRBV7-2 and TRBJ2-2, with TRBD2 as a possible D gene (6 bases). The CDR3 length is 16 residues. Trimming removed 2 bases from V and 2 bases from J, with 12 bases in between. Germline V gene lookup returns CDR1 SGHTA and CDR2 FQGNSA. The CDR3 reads CASSLLAGTNTGELFF. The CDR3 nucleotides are TGTGCCAGCAGCTTATTGGCAGGGACTAACACCGGGGAGCTGTTTTTT.

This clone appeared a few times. CDR3 protein: CASSLRQEAFSSYNEQFF. Written as DNA, the CDR3 is TGTGCCAGCAGCTTAAGACAGGAGGCATTCAGCTCCTACAATGAGCAGTTCTTC. This rearrangement joins TRBV7-3 to TRBJ2-1; D is possibly TRBD1 (6 bases). The CDR3 loop spans 18 amino acids. The germline gives CDR1 SGHTA, CDR2 FQGTGA. V was shortened by 1 base and J by 0 bases, with 16 bases between the two germline ends. The full variable domain, completed using reference TRBV7-3 and TRBJ2-1, is GAGVSQTPSNKVTEKGKYVELRCDPISGHTALYWYRQSLGQGPEFLIYFQGTGAADDSGLPNDRFFAVRPEGSVSTLKIQRTERGDSAVYLCASSLRQEAFSSYNEQFFGPGTRLTVL.

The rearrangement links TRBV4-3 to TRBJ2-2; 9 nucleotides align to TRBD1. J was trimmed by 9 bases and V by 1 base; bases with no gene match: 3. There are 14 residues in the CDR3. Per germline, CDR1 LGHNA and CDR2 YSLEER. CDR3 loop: CASSQVTGGRELFF. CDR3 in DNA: TGCGCCAGCAGCCAAGTAACAGGGGGCAGGGAGCTGTTTTTT.

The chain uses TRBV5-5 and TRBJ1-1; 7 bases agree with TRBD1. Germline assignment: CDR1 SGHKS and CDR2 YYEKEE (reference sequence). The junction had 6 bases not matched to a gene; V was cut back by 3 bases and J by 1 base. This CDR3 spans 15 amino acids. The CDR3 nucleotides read TGTGCCAGCAGCTCGAGGGGGCTTGGGAACACTGAAGCTTTCTTT. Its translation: CASSSRGLGNTEAFF.

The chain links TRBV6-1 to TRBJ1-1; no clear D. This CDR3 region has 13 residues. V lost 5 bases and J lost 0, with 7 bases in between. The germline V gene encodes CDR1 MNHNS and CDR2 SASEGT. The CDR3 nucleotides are TGTGCCAGCAGTTCGAGGGTGAACACTGAAGCTTTCTTT. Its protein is CASSSRVNTEAFF.

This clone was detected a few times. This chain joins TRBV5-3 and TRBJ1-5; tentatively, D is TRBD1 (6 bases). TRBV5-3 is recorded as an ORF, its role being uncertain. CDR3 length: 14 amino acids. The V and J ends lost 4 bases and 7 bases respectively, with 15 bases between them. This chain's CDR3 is CARSLHGGPQPQHF. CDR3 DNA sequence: TGTGCCAGAAGCCTACACGGGGGGCCCCAGCCCCAGCATTTT.

The CDR3 spells CASSLSGGGTEAFF. The CDR3 DNA sequence: TGTGCCAGCAGCTTAAGCGGCGGTGGTACTGAAGCTTTCTTT. The V and J genes are TRBV7-3 and TRBJ1-1; no reliable D call. CDR3 length: 14 residues. Deletions cut 1 base from V and 5 bases from J, with 11 bases between. Germline V lookup: CDR1 SGHTA, CDR2 FQGTGA.

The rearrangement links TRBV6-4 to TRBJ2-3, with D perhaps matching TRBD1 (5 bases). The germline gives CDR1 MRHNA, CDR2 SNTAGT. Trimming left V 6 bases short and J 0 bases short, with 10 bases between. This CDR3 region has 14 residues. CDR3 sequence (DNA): TGTGCCAGCAGGGACACTGCTAGCACAGATACGCAGTATTTT. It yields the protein CASRDTASTDTQYF.

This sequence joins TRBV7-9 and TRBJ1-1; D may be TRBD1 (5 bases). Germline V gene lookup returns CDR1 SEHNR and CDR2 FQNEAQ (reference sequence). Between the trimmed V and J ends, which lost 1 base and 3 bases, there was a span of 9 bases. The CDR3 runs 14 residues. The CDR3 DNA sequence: TGTGCCAGCAGCTTAGAGGGGCCCTACACTGAAGCTTTCTTT. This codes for CASSLEGPYTEAFF. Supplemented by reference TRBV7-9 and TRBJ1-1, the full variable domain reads DTGVSQNPRHKITKRGQNVTFRCDPISEHNRLYWYRQTLGQGPEFLTYFQNEAQLEKSRLLSDRFSAERPKGSFSTLEIQRTEQGDSAMYLCASSLEGPYTEAFFGQGTRLTVV.

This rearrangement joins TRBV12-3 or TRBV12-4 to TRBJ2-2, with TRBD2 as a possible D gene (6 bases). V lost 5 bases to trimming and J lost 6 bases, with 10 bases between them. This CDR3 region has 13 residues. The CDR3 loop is CASSRDWAGELFF. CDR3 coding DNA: TGTGCCAGCAGTCGGGACTGGGCCGGGGAGCTGTTTTTT.

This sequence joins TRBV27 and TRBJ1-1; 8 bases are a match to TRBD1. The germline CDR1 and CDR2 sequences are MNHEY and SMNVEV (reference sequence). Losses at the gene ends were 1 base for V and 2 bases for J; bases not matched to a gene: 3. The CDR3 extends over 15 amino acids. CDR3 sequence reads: CASSLYDRGNTEAFF. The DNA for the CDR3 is TGTGCCAGCAGTTTATACGACAGGGGAAACACTGAAGCTTTCTTT.

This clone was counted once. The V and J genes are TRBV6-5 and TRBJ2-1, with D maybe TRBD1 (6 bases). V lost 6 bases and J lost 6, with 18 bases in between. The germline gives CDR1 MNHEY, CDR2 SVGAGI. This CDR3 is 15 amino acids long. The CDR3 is CASSPRIRTVNEQFF. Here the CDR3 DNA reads TGTGCCAGCAGCCCCCGAATTCGGACAGTCAATGAGCAGTTCTTC.

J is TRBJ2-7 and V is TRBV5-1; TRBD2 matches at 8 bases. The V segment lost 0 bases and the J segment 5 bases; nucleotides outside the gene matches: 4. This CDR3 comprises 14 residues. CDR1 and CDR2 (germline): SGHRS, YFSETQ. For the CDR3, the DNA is TGCGCCAGCAGCTTGGAAGCGGGAGAGGACGAGCAGTACTTC. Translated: CASSLEAGEDEQYF. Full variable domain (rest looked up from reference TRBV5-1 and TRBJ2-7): KAGVTQTPRYLIKTRGQQVTLSCSPISGHRSVSWYQQTPGQGLQFLFEYFSETQRNKGNFPGRFSGRQFSNSRSEMNVSTLELGDSALYLCASSLEAGEDEQYFGPGTRLTVT.

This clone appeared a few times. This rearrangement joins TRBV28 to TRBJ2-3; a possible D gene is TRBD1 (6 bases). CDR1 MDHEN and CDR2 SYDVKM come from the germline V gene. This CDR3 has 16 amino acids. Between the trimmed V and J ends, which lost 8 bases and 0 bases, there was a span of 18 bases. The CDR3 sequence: CASPKTGTFSTDTQYF. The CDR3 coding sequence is TGTGCCAGCCCCAAGACTGGGACATTTAGCACAGATACGCAGTATTTT.

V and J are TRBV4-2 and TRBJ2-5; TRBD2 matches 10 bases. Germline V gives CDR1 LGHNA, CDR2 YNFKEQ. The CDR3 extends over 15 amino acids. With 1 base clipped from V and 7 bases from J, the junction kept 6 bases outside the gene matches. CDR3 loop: CASSQGAAGGGTQYF. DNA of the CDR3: TGTGCCAGCAGCCAAGGAGCAGCGGGAGGGGGGACCCAGTACTTC.

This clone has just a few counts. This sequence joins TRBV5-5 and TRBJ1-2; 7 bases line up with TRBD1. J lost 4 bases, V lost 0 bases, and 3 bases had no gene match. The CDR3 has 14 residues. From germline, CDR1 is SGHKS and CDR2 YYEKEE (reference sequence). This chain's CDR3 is CASSLEGQRYGYTF. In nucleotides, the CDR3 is TGTGCCAGCAGCTTGGAGGGACAGCGCTATGGCTACACCTTC. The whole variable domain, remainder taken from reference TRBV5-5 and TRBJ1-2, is DAGVTQSPTHLIKTRGQQVTLRCSPISGHKSVSWYQQVLGQGPQFIFQYYEKEERGRGNFPDRFSARQFPNYSSELNVNALLLGDSALYLCASSLEGQRYGYTFGSGTRLTVV.

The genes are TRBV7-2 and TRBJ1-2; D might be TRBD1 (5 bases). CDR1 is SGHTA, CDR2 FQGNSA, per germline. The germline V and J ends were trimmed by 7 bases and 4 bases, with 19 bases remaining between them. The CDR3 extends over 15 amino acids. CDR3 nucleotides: TGTGCCAGCACCTCAGACGGGGGGAAGTTCTATGGCTACACCTTC. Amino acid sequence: CASTSDGGKFYGYTF.

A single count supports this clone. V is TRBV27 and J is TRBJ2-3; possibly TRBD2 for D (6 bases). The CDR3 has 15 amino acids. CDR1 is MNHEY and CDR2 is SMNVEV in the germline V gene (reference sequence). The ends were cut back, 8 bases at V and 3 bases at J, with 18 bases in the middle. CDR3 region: CASGQSGGRTDTQYF. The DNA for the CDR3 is TGTGCCAGCGGTCAATCCGGGGGTCGTACAGATACGCAGTATTTT.

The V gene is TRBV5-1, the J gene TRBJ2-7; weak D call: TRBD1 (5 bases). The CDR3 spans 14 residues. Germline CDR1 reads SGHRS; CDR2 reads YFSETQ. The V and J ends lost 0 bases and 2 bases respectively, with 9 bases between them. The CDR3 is CASSLEQGTYEQYF. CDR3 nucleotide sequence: TGCGCCAGCAGCTTGGAGCAGGGAACCTACGAGCAGTACTTC. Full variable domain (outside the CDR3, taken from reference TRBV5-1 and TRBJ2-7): KAGVTQTPRYLIKTRGQQVTLSCSPISGHRSVSWYQQTPGQGLQFLFEYFSETQRNKGNFPGRFSGRQFSNSRSEMNVSTLELGDSALYLCASSLEQGTYEQYFGPGTRLTVT.